Below, 7 T cell receptor beta chains from the same sample are listed, as sequenced in a study of T cell changes during pregnancy in multiple sclerosis. The table came from immunoSEQ multiplex PCR; TCRdb's copy has only in-frame clones and leaves some out. The repertoire holds about 45,000 clones, around 90% seen once, with approximately 2.6% in the top ten. The sequenced sample was CD8+ T cells from peripheral blood mononuclear cells, obtained in the second trimester of pregnancy. The receptor set was obtained from a female donor with multiple sclerosis, enrolled in a pregnancy study.

The chain joins TRBV7-2 to TRBJ2-3, with 7 bases that match TRBD1. After removal of 5 bases from V and 2 bases from J, the junction contained 13 bases not matched to a gene. Germline CDR1 is SGHTA and CDR2 is FQGNSA. The CDR3 sequence is 17 residues long. The CDR3 region is CASSLPTTGPTTDTQYF. The CDR3 coding sequence is TGTGCCAGCAGCCTACCTACGACAGGGCCAACCACAGATACGCAGTATTTT.

This clone was observed a single time. V gene TRBV5-6 combines with J gene TRBJ2-2, with 9 bases lining up with TRBD1. Germline CDR1 is SGHDT and CDR2 is YYEEEE. The J segment lost 4 bases and the V segment lost 7 bases, leaving 5 bases of the junction unmatched. The CDR3 has 14 amino acids. For the CDR3, the DNA is TGTGCCAGCCACAGGGGGCCGGGCACCGGGGAGCTGTTTTTT. Protein sequence: CASHRGPGTGELFF.

This clone was detected once. The V and J genes are TRBV27 and TRBJ2-7, with 9 bases aligning to TRBD2. CDR1 and CDR2 from the germline V gene are MNHEY and SMNVEV (reference sequence). V lost 4 bases to trimming and J lost 0 bases; unmatched junction nucleotides: 1. This CDR3 comprises 14 residues. CDR3 sequence reads: CASSYSGGSYEQYF. The CDR3 bases are TGTGCCAGCAGTTATAGCGGGGGCTCCTACGAGCAGTACTTC.

The chain carries TRBV7-9 and TRBJ2-3; 14 nucleotides match TRBD2. This CDR3 has 18 residues. CDR1 is SEHNR and CDR2 is FQNEAQ in the germline V gene (reference sequence). V dropped 5 bases and J dropped 0; count of bases not matched to a gene: 7. The CDR3 sequence is CASSGLAGGPSSTDTQYF. Written as DNA, the CDR3 is TGTGCCAGCAGCGGACTAGCGGGGGGACCGTCCAGCACAGATACGCAGTATTTT.

V usage is TRBV27 and J usage is TRBJ1-1; tentatively, D is TRBD1 (5 bases). The CDR3 totals 13 residues. The V gene's germline CDR1 is MNHEY and CDR2 SMNVEV (reference sequence). Between the trimmed V and J ends, which lost 6 bases and 5 bases, there was a span of 13 bases. CDR3: CASRLTAHTEAFF. The CDR3 DNA is TGTGCCAGCAGACTGACAGCACATACTGAAGCTTTCTTT.

The CDR3 region is CASSLTDSYGYTF. Here the CDR3 DNA reads TGTGCCAGCAGCTTGACTGATAGCTATGGCTACACCTTC. The rearrangement uses TRBV6-6 and TRBJ1-2, with D unclear. Germline CDR1 reads MNHNY; CDR2 reads SVGAGI (reference sequence). This CDR3 region has 13 residues. Trimming cost V 6 bases and J 4 bases, with 12 bases left between them.

This sequence joins TRBV5-1 and TRBJ1-4; D unresolved. The CDR3 runs to 13 residues. The germline V gene has CDR1 SGHRS and CDR2 YFSETQ. V was trimmed by 7 bases and J by 5 bases, leaving 12 bases between them. CDR3 nucleotides: TGCGCCAGCGCGGATTATCCCAATGAAAAACTGTTTTTT. It codes for CASADYPNEKLFF.